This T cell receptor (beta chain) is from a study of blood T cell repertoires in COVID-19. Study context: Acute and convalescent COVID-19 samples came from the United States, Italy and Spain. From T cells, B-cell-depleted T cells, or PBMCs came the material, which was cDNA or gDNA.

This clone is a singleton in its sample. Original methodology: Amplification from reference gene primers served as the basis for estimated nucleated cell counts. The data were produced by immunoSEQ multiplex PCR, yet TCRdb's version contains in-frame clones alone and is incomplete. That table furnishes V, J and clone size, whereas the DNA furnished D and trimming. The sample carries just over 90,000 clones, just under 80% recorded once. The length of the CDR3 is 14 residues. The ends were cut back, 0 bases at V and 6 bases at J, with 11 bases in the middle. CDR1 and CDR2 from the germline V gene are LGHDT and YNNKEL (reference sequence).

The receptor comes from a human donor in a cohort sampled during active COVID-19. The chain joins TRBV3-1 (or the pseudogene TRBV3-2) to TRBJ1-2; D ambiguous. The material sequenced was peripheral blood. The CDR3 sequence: CASSQDGRRNGYTF. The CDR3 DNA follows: TGTGCCAGCAGCCAAGATGGGAGGAGAAATGGCTACACCTTC.